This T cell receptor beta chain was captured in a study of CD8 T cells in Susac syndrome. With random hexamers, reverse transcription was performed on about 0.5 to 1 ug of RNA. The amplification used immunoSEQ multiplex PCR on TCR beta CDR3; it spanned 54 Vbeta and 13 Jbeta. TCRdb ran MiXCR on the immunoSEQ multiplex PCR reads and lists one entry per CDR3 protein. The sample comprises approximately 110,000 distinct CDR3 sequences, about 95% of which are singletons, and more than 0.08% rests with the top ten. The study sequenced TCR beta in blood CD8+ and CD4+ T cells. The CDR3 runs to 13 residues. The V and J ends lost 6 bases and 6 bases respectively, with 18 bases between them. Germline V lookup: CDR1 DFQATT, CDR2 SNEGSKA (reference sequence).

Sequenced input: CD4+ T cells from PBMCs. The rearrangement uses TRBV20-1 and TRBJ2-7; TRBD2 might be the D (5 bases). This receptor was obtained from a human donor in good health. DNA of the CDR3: TGCAGTGCAACCGCGGGCCATAACAGCGAGCAGTACTTC. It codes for CSATAGHNSEQYF.